This TCR beta chain comes out of a study of blood T cell repertoires in COVID-19. Study information: COVID-19 samples collected from the United States, Italy and Spain covered acute and convalescent phases.

Study processing details: Amplification of reference gene primers was used by the study to estimate nucleated cell counts. Generated by immunoSEQ multiplex PCR, the TCRdb table keeps only in-frame clones and is missing some. V, J and clone size are taken as reported in that table, and D and trimming were inferred from the DNA itself. The table includes 85,000 to 120,000 clones, 87% detected once. Seattle patients were enrolled while actively infected and followed longitudinally. The CDR3 has 14 residues. V was pared by 1 base and J by 8 bases, with 14 bases between. Germline V gene lookup returns CDR1 SGHTA and CDR2 FQGNSA.

The chain recombines TRBV7-2 with TRBJ1-2; D is possibly TRBD1 (5 bases). The sequence derives from a woman aged 50 to 65 with COVID-19, enrolled during active disease. The specimen was peripheral blood. The DNA of the CDR3 is TGTGCCAGCAGCTTAGGTGGACACCTAGGGGGCTACACCTTC. This gives the protein CASSLGGHLGGYTF.